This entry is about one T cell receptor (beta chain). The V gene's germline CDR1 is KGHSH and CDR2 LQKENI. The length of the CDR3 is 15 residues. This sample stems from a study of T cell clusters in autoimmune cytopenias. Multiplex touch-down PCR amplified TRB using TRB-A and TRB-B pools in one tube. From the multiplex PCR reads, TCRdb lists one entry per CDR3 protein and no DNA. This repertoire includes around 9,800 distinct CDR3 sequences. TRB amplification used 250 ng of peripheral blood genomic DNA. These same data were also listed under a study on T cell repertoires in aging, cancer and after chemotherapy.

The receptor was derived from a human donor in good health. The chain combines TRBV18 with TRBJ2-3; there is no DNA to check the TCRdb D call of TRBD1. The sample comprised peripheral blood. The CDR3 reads CASSRQGGYLDTQYF.